The 13 T cell receptor beta chains given below trace back to one sample, sequenced in a study of blood T cell repertoires in COVID-19. Libraries were prepared by immunoSEQ multiplex PCR; TCRdb keeps only in-frame clonotypes and omits some of them. Here the sample spans tens of thousands of clones, approximately 82% being singletons. Sequences were obtained from peripheral blood. The receptors were sampled from a man aged 80 or over with acute or convalescent COVID-19.

The chain joins TRBV7-2 to TRBJ2-1; the D gene is possibly TRBD2 (6 bases). Trimming stripped 3 bases from V and 7 bases from J, with 10 bases between. This CDR3 region has 13 residues. Per germline, CDR1 SGHTA and CDR2 FQGNSA. As DNA, the CDR3 is TGTGCCAGCAGCTTCTTAAGCGGGAATGAGCAGTTCTTC. Translation: CASSFLSGNEQFF.

The count of this clone is one. The chain links TRBV6-5 to TRBJ1-2, with 7 nucleotides matching TRBD1. The CDR3 contains 15 residues. V lost 6 bases, J lost 0 bases, and 7 bases stayed unmatched. Germline values: CDR1 MNHEY, CDR2 SVGAGI. CDR3 DNA sequence: TGTGCCAGCAGCCGCGGGACAGCGCCTAACTATGGCTACACCTTC. The encoded protein is CASSRGTAPNYGYTF.

The rearrangement uses TRBV5-4 and TRBJ2-7; tentative D call: TRBD1 (5 bases). With 3 bases removed from V and 7 bases from J, the gap between germline ends came to 14 bases. Germline V gives CDR1 SGHNT, CDR2 YYREEE (reference sequence). CDR3 size: 13 residues. The CDR3 protein is CASSSSGSREQYF. The CDR3 nucleotides read TGTGCCAGCAGCTCCTCAGGGTCTCGGGAGCAGTACTTC.

A remark on this clone: Other DNA sequences in this sample translate to the same CDR3. The genes are TRBV5-1 and TRBJ1-1; 7 bases agree with TRBD1. Germline V gives CDR1 SGHRS, CDR2 YFSETQ. The CDR3 totals 14 residues. The junction had 6 bases not matched to a gene; V was cut back by 5 bases and J by 2 bases. The CDR3 sequence is CASSSGTANTEAFF. The CDR3 bases are TGCGCCAGCAGTTCCGGGACAGCAAACACTGAAGCTTTCTTT.

The CDR3 nucleotides are TGTGCCAGCAGATCAGGGGGCTCTGGAAACACCATATATTTT. It yields the protein CASRSGGSGNTIYF. The chain recombines TRBV6-5 with TRBJ1-3, with TRBD1 identical over 7 bases. CDR1 is MNHEY and CDR2 is SVGAGI in the germline V gene. Losses at the gene ends were 6 bases for V and 0 bases for J; bases not matched to a gene: 2. CDR3 length equals 14 residues.

In nucleotides, the CDR3 is TGTGCCTGGAGTCCACAGGGCGACTACACCGGGGAGCTGTTTTTT. Its protein product is CAWSPQGDYTGELFF. The chain uses TRBV30 and TRBJ2-2; D might be TRBD1 (6 bases). The CDR3 runs 15 residues. Trimming left V 2 bases short and J 3 bases short, with 13 bases between. Germline-derived CDR1 and CDR2 are GTSNPN and SVGIG (reference sequence).

The gene calls are TRBV5-4 and TRBJ2-2; D not resolved. The V end lost 0 bases, the J end lost 3 bases, and 3 bases lay between the germline ends. Germline V gene sequence: CDR1 SGHNT, CDR2 YYREEE (reference sequence). The CDR3 is made up of 13 amino acids. CDR3 amino acids: CASSLADTGELFF. The CDR3 DNA sequence: TGTGCCAGCAGCTTGGCAGACACCGGGGAGCTGTTTTTT.

The V and J genes are TRBV14 and TRBJ2-3; D unresolved. This CDR3 has 16 residues. Between the trimmed V and J ends, which lost 0 bases and 0 bases, there was a span of 10 bases. Germline CDR1 reads SGHDN; CDR2 reads FVKESK. The CDR3 coding sequence is TGTGCCAGCAGCCAAGATAATCCCGGGAGCACAGATACGCAGTATTTT. Residues: CASSQDNPGSTDTQYF.

The rearrangement joins TRBV6-2 or TRBV6-3 to TRBJ2-6; D uncertain. There are 18 residues in the CDR3. The germline V and J ends were trimmed by 2 bases and 0 bases, with 14 bases remaining between them. Germline loops: CDR1 MNHEY, CDR2 SVGEGT. The CDR3 DNA sequence: TGTGCCAGCAGTTACGTTAGAGTTCTAAGCTCTGGGGCCAACGTCCTGACTTTC. Protein sequence: CASSYVRVLSSGANVLTF.

Only one count was recorded for this clone. The chain is built from TRBV19 and TRBJ2-1; no firm D call. With 0 bases removed from V and 7 bases from J, the gap between germline ends came to 10 bases. The V gene's germline CDR1 is LNHDA and CDR2 SQIVND (reference sequence). The CDR3 is 14 residues long. The CDR3 sequence: CASSIDLAQNEQFF. CDR3 nucleotide sequence: TGTGCCAGTAGTATAGATCTCGCTCAGAATGAGCAGTTCTTC.

The V call is TRBV5-1, the J call TRBJ1-2, with TRBD1 identical over 9 bases. Germline V gene data show CDR1 as SGHRS and CDR2 as YFSETQ. This CDR3 region has 15 residues. The V and J ends lost 4 bases and 0 bases, in that order; junction bases with no gene match: 4. The CDR3 region has the DNA TGCGCCAGCAGCCCGGGGGACAGGGCTAACTATGGCTACACCTTC. Protein: CASSPGDRANYGYTF.

The chain recombines TRBV6-5 with TRBJ1-1; D is unclear. Germline values: CDR1 MNHEY, CDR2 SVGAGI. Between the trimmed V and J ends, which lost 1 base and 6 bases, there was a span of 15 bases. The CDR3 sequence is 15 residues long. CDR3 sequence: CASSYLGLEGSEAFF. CDR3 nucleotides: TGTGCCAGCAGTTACTTGGGCCTGGAGGGCTCTGAAGCTTTCTTT.

J is TRBJ2-1 and V is TRBV3-1 (or the pseudogene TRBV3-2); 8 positions match TRBD2. Germline trimming cut 3 bases from V and 4 bases from J; bases unmatched to any gene: 5. This CDR3 has 15 residues. Germline V gene data show CDR1 as LGHDT and CDR2 as YNNKEL (reference sequence). The CDR3 here is CASSHQRGLYNEQFF. In nucleotides, the CDR3 is TGTGCCAGCAGCCATCAGCGGGGGCTTTACAATGAGCAGTTCTTC.